The 18 T cell receptor beta chains presented below share a single source sample, sequenced in a study of radiotherapy plus CTLA-4 blockade in lung cancer (dated by TCRdb to 2016 to 2019). Library method: the immunoSEQ multiplex PCR assay. The clones in this table, taken by TCRdb from immuneACCESS, are in-frame only. Not every clone is retained; where verified, under half of the shortfall comes from an unresolved V gene, and the cause of the rest is unknown. Counted in this sample were about 110,000 clones; over 65% of them appeared once. The top ten hold around 2% of the sample. The sequencing used peripheral blood, collected from a patient treated with radiotherapy plus ipilimumab. The receptors originated from a human donor with non-small cell lung cancer that progressed on radiotherapy plus ipilimumab. Some clones in this sample may be carry-over from other donors' samples.

The chain combines TRBV7-9 with TRBJ1-5; no clear D gene. V was clipped by 5 bases and J by 5 bases, with 16 bases between them. The CDR3 totals 15 residues. In germline, CDR1 is SEHNR, CDR2 FQNEAQ (reference sequence). CDR3 in DNA: TGTGCCAGCAGCCGCGACAAGTATACCGATCAGCCCCAGCATTTT. Residues: CASSRDKYTDQPQHF. Combining the CDR3 with reference TRBV7-9 and TRBJ1-5 gives the whole variable domain DTGVSQNPRHKITKRGQNVTFRCDPISEHNRLYWYRQTLGQGPEFLTYFQNEAQLEKSRLLSDRFSAERPKGSFSTLEIQRTEQGDSAMYLCASSRDKYTDQPQHFGDGTRLSIL.

The rearrangement joins TRBV5-4 to TRBJ2-5; 12 bases are a match to TRBD2. Trimming removed 1 base from V and 3 bases from J; junction bases left unmatched: 4. Germline V gives CDR1 SGHNT, CDR2 YYREEE (reference sequence). The CDR3 runs to 16 residues. This CDR3 reads CASSLWASGGEETQYF. The CDR3 DNA sequence: TGTGCCAGCAGCTTGTGGGCTAGCGGGGGGGAAGAGACCCAGTACTTC.

The chain links TRBV9 to TRBJ2-1; D possibly corresponds to TRBD2 (6 bases). The germline V gene encodes CDR1 SGDLS and CDR2 YYNGEE. The CDR3 extends over 15 amino acids. V was clipped by 0 bases and J by 2 bases, with 9 bases between them. Here the CDR3 DNA reads TGTGCCAGCAGCGTAGATGGGACTGCCTACAATGAGCAGTTCTTC. Its protein is CASSVDGTAYNEQFF.

The CDR3 is CARSLATPGGRCPSRGYTF. The CDR3, as DNA: TGTGCCAGAAGCTTGGCTACTCCAGGGGGCAGGTGCCCGTCACGGGGCTACACCTTC. The rearrangement joins TRBV5-3 to TRBJ1-2; 8 positions match TRBD1. TRBV5-3 is an ORF, and what it does is uncertain. V lost 0 bases to trimming and J lost 8 bases; unmatched junction nucleotides: 21. The CDR3 is 19 residues long.

This clone was detected a few times. The chain uses TRBV28 and TRBJ1-1; the D is unclear. V lost 3 bases, J lost 10 bases, and 18 bases lay in between. The V gene's germline CDR1 is MDHEN and CDR2 SYDVKM. This CDR3 has 14 residues. CDR3 amino acids: CASSFLERRSVAFF. The CDR3 DNA reads TGTGCCAGCAGTTTTCTCGAAAGACGAAGTGTAGCTTTCTTT.

Only one count was recorded for this clone. The rearrangement links TRBV7-2 to TRBJ1-2; the D gene is possibly TRBD1 (6 bases). Germline V gene data show CDR1 as SGHTA and CDR2 as FQGNSA. The ends were cut back, 5 bases at V and 4 bases at J, with 20 bases in the middle. The CDR3 contains 16 residues. The CDR3 sequence is CASSITGRGDSYGYTF. The CDR3 DNA follows: TGTGCCAGCAGCATAACAGGGCGGGGGGATAGCTATGGCTACACCTTC.

J is TRBJ1-1 and V is TRBV7-6; no firm D call. Trimming removed 2 bases at V and 3 bases at J, with 7 bases between. From germline, CDR1 is SGHVS and CDR2 FNYEAQ. The CDR3 extends over 13 amino acids. The CDR3 spells CASSLSSHTEAFF. CDR3 DNA sequence: TGTGCCAGCAGCTTATCTTCTCACACTGAAGCTTTCTTT.

The genes are TRBV5-1 and TRBJ2-5; TRBD2 agrees at 11 bases. This CDR3 contains 16 residues. Trimming took 4 bases from V and 4 from J; bases not matched to a gene: 9. In germline, CDR1 is SGHRS, CDR2 YFSETQ. In DNA form, the CDR3 reads TGCGCCAGCAGCGGGAGGACTAGCGGGTCTGGAGAGACCCAGTACTTC. It is translated as CASSGRTSGSGETQYF.

The rearrangement uses TRBV9 and TRBJ1-6; TRBD1 aligns across 7 bases. The length of the CDR3 is 15 residues. Trimming at V came to 2 bases and at J to 7 bases, leaving 6 bases not matched to a gene. CDR1 is SGDLS, CDR2 YYNGEE, per germline. The CDR3 protein is CASSVAGTANSPLHF. Here the CDR3 DNA reads TGTGCCAGCAGCGTCGCCGGGACAGCCAATTCACCCCTCCACTTT.

This chain connects TRBV6-5 to TRBJ2-2; weak D call: TRBD2 (5 bases). V was pared by 5 bases and J by 8 bases, with 9 bases between. Germline CDR1 reads MNHEY; CDR2 reads SVGAGI. CDR3 length: 12 amino acids. Written as DNA, the CDR3 is TGTGCCAGCAGTAGAGGGTCGGGGGAGCTGTTTTTT. It specifies CASSRGSGELFF.

This clone was found a few times. The chain joins TRBV9 to TRBJ2-1; tentatively, D is TRBD1 (6 bases). Trimming took off 4 bases at V and 9 bases at J, with 14 bases between the two ends. CDR1 and CDR2 (germline): SGDLS, YYNGEE. CDR3 length equals 13 residues. In nucleotides, the CDR3 is TGTGCCAGCAGCTCTCAGGGGCATGGTGAGCAGTTCTTC. It is translated as CASSSQGHGEQFF.

This clone was detected only once. V and J are TRBV6-5 and TRBJ2-3, with unresolved D. The germline V and J ends were trimmed by 10 bases and 3 bases, with 11 bases remaining between them. CDR1 is MNHEY and CDR2 is SVGAGI in the germline V gene. This CDR3 is 12 amino acids long. The CDR3 region is CATGDATDTQYF. The CDR3, as DNA: TGTGCCACTGGGGATGCGACAGATACGCAGTATTTT.

This rearrangement joins TRBV7-2 to TRBJ2-7; D is possibly TRBD1 or TRBD2 (5 bases each). The length of the CDR3 is 13 residues. Trimming stripped 5 bases from V and 4 bases from J, with 12 bases between. Per the germline V gene, CDR1 is SGHTA and CDR2 is FQGNSA. CDR3 nucleotides: TGTGCCAGCAGCCCCCATGAGGGGTACGAGCAGTACTTC. The encoded protein is CASSPHEGYEQYF.

The chain joins TRBV5-1 to TRBJ2-3; unclear D gene. Germline-derived CDR1 and CDR2 are SGHRS and YFSETQ. The CDR3 is 15 residues long. The germline V and J ends were trimmed by 0 bases and 1 base, with 9 bases remaining between them. This CDR3 is CASSLEVAGTDTQYF. The CDR3, as DNA: TGCGCCAGCAGCTTGGAAGTGGCCGGCACAGATACGCAGTATTTT.

The rearrangement joins TRBV7-2 to TRBJ1-2, with D perhaps TRBD1 (5 bases). The germline V and J ends were trimmed by 2 bases and 7 bases, with 11 bases remaining between them. The CDR3 runs 13 residues. CDR1 and CDR2 from the germline V gene are SGHTA and FQGNSA. In DNA form, the CDR3 reads TGTGCCAGCAGCTTAACCCAGGGCATTGGCTACACCTTC. Residues: CASSLTQGIGYTF. Full variable domain (missing parts from reference TRBV7-2 and TRBJ1-2): GAGVSQSPSNKVTEKGKDVELRCDPISGHTALYWYRQSLGQGLEFLIYFQGNSAPDKSGLPSDRFSAERTGGSVSTLTIQRTQQEDSAVYLCASSLTQGIGYTFGSGTRLTVV.

V and J are TRBV30 and TRBJ1-5; 9 positions agree with TRBD1. The germline V gene encodes CDR1 GTSNPN and CDR2 SVGIG (reference sequence). The CDR3 contains 13 residues. The V segment lost 5 bases and the J segment 5 bases; nucleotides outside the gene matches: 4. The CDR3 reads CAWGRQGDQPQHF. CDR3 sequence (DNA): TGTGCCTGGGGGAGACAGGGGGATCAGCCCCAGCATTTT.

V usage is TRBV7-9 and J usage is TRBJ1-1; 7 positions agree with TRBD1. V was clipped by 3 bases and J by 7 bases; unmatched bases: 5. Germline CDR1 reads SEHNR; CDR2 reads FQNEAQ (reference sequence). The CDR3 runs 13 residues. The CDR3 bases are TGTGCCAGCAGCTTGACAGGGAGGGATGAAGCTTTCTTT. Residues: CASSLTGRDEAFF.

The chain is built from TRBV4-3 and TRBJ2-5; 7 positions agree with TRBD2. This CDR3 region has 14 residues. J lost 6 bases, V lost 0 bases, and 4 bases had no gene match. Germline V CDR1 and CDR2: LGHNA, YSLEER. The CDR3: CASSQETSAQTQYF. The CDR3 bases are TGCGCCAGCAGCCAAGAAACTAGCGCGCAGACCCAGTACTTC.